A selection of T cell receptor beta chains follows, all from one sample in a study of shared clonotypes between healthy human individuals. Here immunoSEQ multiplex PCR was the method, and the copy in TCRdb shows in-frame clones only, minus some. The sample lists some 2.1 million clones, about 94% occurring once. The sequencing input was naive CD8+ T cells from PBMCs. These receptor sequences come from a man younger than 35 in good health. Some clones in this sample may be carry-over from other donors' samples. Each CDR3 is given with its conserved first and last residue. Each record gives: V gene, clone size, D gene, J gene, CDR3 DNA, CDR3 protein. A D gene is named only where the DNA matches it firmly. The listing skips clone size in some rows; elsewhere it reads once, few, many or a size class.

v_call: TRBV9
clone_size: -
d_call: TRBD2
j_call: TRBJ2-1
cdr3_nt: TGTGCCAGCAGCGGCGGACTAGCGGGAGTTTTGGGTGAGCAGTTCTTC
cdr3_aa: CASSGGLAGVLGEQFF

v_call: TRBV19
clone_size: -
d_call: -
j_call: TRBJ1-4
cdr3_nt: TGTGCCAGTAGACGGCCAAATGAAAAACTGTTTTTT
cdr3_aa: CASRRPNEKLFF

v_call: TRBV15
clone_size: -
d_call: -
j_call: TRBJ2-7
cdr3_nt: TGTGCCACCAGCATGGGTCCCTACGAGCAGTACTTC
cdr3_aa: CATSMGPYEQYF

v_call: TRBV7-2
clone_size: -
d_call: -
j_call: TRBJ2-4
cdr3_nt: TGTGCCAGCAGCTTCGCAGGGCGGAGGGACATTCAGTACTTC
cdr3_aa: CASSFAGRRDIQYF

v_call: TRBV25-1
clone_size: -
d_call: -
j_call: TRBJ1-5
cdr3_nt: TGTGCCAGCAGTGAGGGGGATAGCAATCAGCCCCAGCATTTT
cdr3_aa: CASSEGDSNQPQHF

v_call: TRBV11-2
clone_size: -
d_call: TRBD2
j_call: TRBJ2-3
cdr3_nt: TGTGCCAGCAGCTTAGACTTTGCGGGAGGGGATACGCAGTATTTT
cdr3_aa: CASSLDFAGGDTQYF

v_call: TRBV10-2
clone_size: -
d_call: -
j_call: TRBJ2-1
cdr3_nt: TGCGCCAGCTCGCCAGGCTCCTACAATGAGCAGTTCTTC
cdr3_aa: CASSPGSYNEQFF

v_call: TRBV7-9
clone_size: -
d_call: TRBD2
j_call: TRBJ2-7
cdr3_nt: TGTGCCAGCAGCTTAGGACTAGCGGTTACCTACGAGCAGTACTTC
cdr3_aa: CASSLGLAVTYEQYF

v_call: TRBV5-1
clone_size: -
d_call: -
j_call: TRBJ2-5
cdr3_nt: TGCGCCAGCAGCTTGGCCGGGCGGGCATCCCTTGAAGAGACCCAGTACTTC
cdr3_aa: CASSLAGRASLEETQYF

v_call: TRBV6-5
clone_size: -
d_call: TRBD1
j_call: TRBJ2-5
cdr3_nt: TGTGCCAGCAGGCCGACAGGGTCCCAAGAGACCCAGTACTTC
cdr3_aa: CASRPTGSQETQYF

v_call: TRBV7-8
clone_size: -
d_call: TRBD2
j_call: TRBJ2-3
cdr3_nt: TGTGCCAGCAGCTCGGGACTAGGGGCAGATACGCAGTATTTT
cdr3_aa: CASSSGLGADTQYF

v_call: TRBV6-1
clone_size: -
d_call: -
j_call: TRBJ1-2
cdr3_nt: TGTGCCAGCAGCGCCGACACCGTCTATGGCTACACCTTC
cdr3_aa: CASSADTVYGYTF

v_call: TRBV28
clone_size: -
d_call: -
j_call: TRBJ1-3
cdr3_nt: TGTGCCAGCAGTTTAACTGTGGGGGGCAACACCATATATTTT
cdr3_aa: CASSLTVGGNTIYF

v_call: TRBV6-1
clone_size: -
d_call: TRBD1
j_call: TRBJ1-4
cdr3_nt: TGTGCCAGCAGCGAACGGACAGGGTTTAATGAAAAACTGTTTTTT
cdr3_aa: CASSERTGFNEKLFF

v_call: TRBV7-6
clone_size: -
d_call: -
j_call: TRBJ2-2
cdr3_nt: TGTGCCAGCAGCCCCGAGGCGTGGGGAACCGGGGAGCTGTTTTTT
cdr3_aa: CASSPEAWGTGELFF

v_call: TRBV27
clone_size: -
d_call: -
j_call: TRBJ2-3
cdr3_nt: TGTGCCAGCAGTTTTTCCCACACAGATACGCAGTATTTT
cdr3_aa: CASSFSHTDTQYF

v_call: TRBV7-8
clone_size: -
d_call: TRBD2
j_call: TRBJ2-1
cdr3_nt: TGTGCCAGCAGCCTCTTCTCGGGGGGACCCTACAATGAGCAGTTCTTC
cdr3_aa: CASSLFSGGPYNEQFF

v_call: TRBV6-5
clone_size: -
d_call: TRBD1
j_call: TRBJ2-7
cdr3_nt: TGTGCCAGCAGTTACTCGACAGGGGCCTCGTTCTACGAGCAGTACTTC
cdr3_aa: CASSYSTGASFYEQYF

v_call: TRBV10-2
clone_size: -
d_call: -
j_call: TRBJ2-7
cdr3_nt: TGCGCCAGCAGTGTTAGGGGGGCCTACGAGCAGTACTTC
cdr3_aa: CASSVRGAYEQYF

v_call: TRBV7-3
clone_size: -
d_call: TRBD2
j_call: TRBJ2-3
cdr3_nt: TGTGCCAGCAGCTCCCTAGCGGGAGGGACGCAGTATTTT
cdr3_aa: CASSSLAGGTQYF

v_call: TRBV15
clone_size: -
d_call: TRBD1
j_call: TRBJ2-7
cdr3_nt: TGTGCCACCGCCCGGACAGGGAGTGATGAGCAGTACTTC
cdr3_aa: CATARTGSDEQYF

v_call: TRBV4-1
clone_size: -
d_call: -
j_call: TRBJ2-2
cdr3_nt: TGCGCCAGCAGCCGGCAGGGTTCCGGGGAGCTGTTTTTT
cdr3_aa: CASSRQGSGELFF

v_call: TRBV1
clone_size: once
d_call: -
j_call: TRBJ1-5
cdr3_nt: TGCACCAGCAGCCACTGGCGGGCAGGCGGCAATCAGCCCCAGCATTTT
cdr3_aa: CTSSHWRAGGNQPQHF

v_call: TRBV6-5
clone_size: -
d_call: -
j_call: TRBJ1-5
cdr3_nt: TGTGCCAGCAGCTCACGAGCGGGGAGCAATCAGCCCCAGCATTTT
cdr3_aa: CASSSRAGSNQPQHF

v_call: TRBV6-1
clone_size: -
d_call: TRBD2
j_call: TRBJ2-7
cdr3_nt: TGTGCCAGCAGTGAATGGGGGGGAGGTCAGCTCGAGCAGTACTTC
cdr3_aa: CASSEWGGGQLEQYF

v_call: TRBV4-2
clone_size: -
d_call: TRBD2
j_call: TRBJ2-2
cdr3_nt: TGTGCCAGCAGCGCACTAAGCGGGAGCCCCGGGGAGCTGTTTTTT
cdr3_aa: CASSALSGSPGELFF

v_call: TRBV28
clone_size: -
d_call: -
j_call: TRBJ1-5
cdr3_nt: TGTGCCAGCAGTTCGCTTTTGGGGTCGCAGCCCCAGCATTTT
cdr3_aa: CASSSLLGSQPQHF

v_call: TRBV11-2
clone_size: -
d_call: -
j_call: TRBJ2-1
cdr3_nt: TGTGCCAGCAGCTCCTTGCGGGGAACAAGTTGGAATGAGCAGTTCTTC
cdr3_aa: CASSSLRGTSWNEQFF

v_call: TRBV19
clone_size: -
d_call: -
j_call: TRBJ1-5
cdr3_nt: TGTGCCAGTAGTACCTCAGTGACGCAGCCCCAGCATTTT
cdr3_aa: CASSTSVTQPQHF

v_call: TRBV7-9
clone_size: -
d_call: -
j_call: TRBJ2-1
cdr3_nt: TGTGCCAGCAGCCCTAGGGACCCAGTGGGGGGCTATGAGCAGTTCTTC
cdr3_aa: CASSPRDPVGGYEQFF

v_call: TRBV14
clone_size: -
d_call: -
j_call: TRBJ2-7
cdr3_nt: TGTGCCAGCAGACAGCACTCCTCCTACGAGCAGTACTTC
cdr3_aa: CASRQHSSYEQYF

v_call: TRBV7-9
clone_size: -
d_call: -
j_call: TRBJ2-5
cdr3_nt: TGTGCCAGCAGCTCTAGCCAGGGGCGCGAGACCCAGTACTTC
cdr3_aa: CASSSSQGRETQYF

v_call: TRBV27
clone_size: -
d_call: -
j_call: TRBJ1-1
cdr3_nt: TGTGCCAGCAGTTTCTGGGGGCCCATGAACACTGAAGCTTTCTTT
cdr3_aa: CASSFWGPMNTEAFF

v_call: TRBV10-1
clone_size: -
d_call: -
j_call: TRBJ1-1
cdr3_nt: TGCGCCAGCAGCTCCCGCGACAGCCCAGAAGCTTTCTTT
cdr3_aa: CASSSRDSPEAFF

v_call: TRBV2
clone_size: -
d_call: -
j_call: TRBJ2-1
cdr3_nt: TGTGCCAGCAGTGATTCGTTTGCGGCGGCGGAGGGAGACGAGTACAATGAGCAGTTCTTC
cdr3_aa: CASSDSFAAAEGDEYNEQFF

v_call: TRBV19
clone_size: -
d_call: -
j_call: TRBJ2-1
cdr3_nt: TGTGCCAGTAGTTTCGGGCCCTACAATGAGCAGTTCTTC
cdr3_aa: CASSFGPYNEQFF

v_call: TRBV7-9
clone_size: -
d_call: TRBD2
j_call: TRBJ2-1
cdr3_nt: TGTGCCAGCAGCACCCGGGAGGGCCTTGTTTATGAGCAGTTCTTC
cdr3_aa: CASSTREGLVYEQFF

v_call: TRBV19
clone_size: -
d_call: -
j_call: TRBJ1-5
cdr3_nt: TGTGCCAGTAGTATAGCTTCCTCACCTTATTTAAATCAGCCCCAGCATTTT
cdr3_aa: CASSIASSPYLNQPQHF

v_call: TRBV7-9
clone_size: -
d_call: -
j_call: TRBJ1-1
cdr3_nt: TGTGCCAGCAGCTCCGGAACAGGGACTGAAGCTTTCTTT
cdr3_aa: CASSSGTGTEAFF

v_call: TRBV28
clone_size: -
d_call: TRBD1
j_call: TRBJ1-2
cdr3_nt: TGTGCCAGCAGTCACCGGGACAGGGGGTCAGAGGGCTACACCTTC
cdr3_aa: CASSHRDRGSEGYTF

v_call: TRBV19
clone_size: -
d_call: -
j_call: TRBJ2-2
cdr3_nt: TGTGCCACCCCTGGGGGAACCGGGGAGCTGTTTTTT
cdr3_aa: CATPGGTGELFF

v_call: TRBV19
clone_size: -
d_call: -
j_call: TRBJ2-2
cdr3_nt: TGTGCCAGTAGGTACAGGGTGTCAGGGGAGCTGTTTTTT
cdr3_aa: CASRYRVSGELFF

v_call: TRBV11-2
clone_size: once
d_call: TRBD2
j_call: TRBJ2-1
cdr3_nt: TGTGCCAGCAGCTTCGAACTAGCGGGAAGCAATGAGCAGTTCTTC
cdr3_aa: CASSFELAGSNEQFF

v_call: TRBV4-3
clone_size: -
d_call: -
j_call: TRBJ1-1
cdr3_nt: TGCGCCAGCAGCCAAGGCTCGGGGGAGACAGGAAAAGCCTTCTTT
cdr3_aa: CASSQGSGETGKAFF

v_call: TRBV2
clone_size: -
d_call: TRBD1
j_call: TRBJ2-7
cdr3_nt: TGTGCCAGCATCGGCGACAGGGGGGCCTCCTACGAGCAGTACTTC
cdr3_aa: CASIGDRGASYEQYF

v_call: TRBV7-9
clone_size: -
d_call: -
j_call: TRBJ1-1
cdr3_nt: TGTGCCAGCAGCTTAGCGGGGGGATTGGGGACTGAAGCTTTCTTT
cdr3_aa: CASSLAGGLGTEAFF

v_call: TRBV4-3
clone_size: -
d_call: -
j_call: TRBJ2-1
cdr3_nt: TGCGCCAGCAGCCAAGACGGCGGCGATGAGCAGTTCTTC
cdr3_aa: CASSQDGGDEQFF

v_call: TRBV7-6
clone_size: -
d_call: -
j_call: TRBJ1-2
cdr3_nt: TGTGCCAGCAGCTTCCCTGGGGGTTCCTATGGCTACACCTTC
cdr3_aa: CASSFPGGSYGYTF

v_call: TRBV6-5
clone_size: -
d_call: -
j_call: TRBJ1-4
cdr3_nt: TGTGCCAGCAGAACCGGGACCGGCTGGGATGAAAAACTGTTTTTT
cdr3_aa: CASRTGTGWDEKLFF

v_call: TRBV28
clone_size: -
d_call: -
j_call: TRBJ1-1
cdr3_nt: TGTGCCAGCAGAAACGGGCCTTCCCTCACTCTGAACACTGAAGCTTTCTTT
cdr3_aa: CASRNGPSLTLNTEAFF

v_call: TRBV5-6
clone_size: -
d_call: -
j_call: TRBJ2-1
cdr3_nt: TGTGCCAGCAGCCTGTACAATGAGCAGTTCTTC
cdr3_aa: CASSLYNEQFF

v_call: TRBV9
clone_size: -
d_call: -
j_call: TRBJ2-1
cdr3_nt: TGTGCCAGCAGCGGATACCTAACGGGTGAGCAGTTCTTC
cdr3_aa: CASSGYLTGEQFF

v_call: TRBV27
clone_size: once
d_call: -
j_call: TRBJ2-7
cdr3_nt: TGTGCCAGCAGCCGGGGCGCCCGCGAGCAGTACTTC
cdr3_aa: CASSRGAREQYF